This T cell receptor (delta chain) is drawn from a study of gamma-delta chains in newborns, infants, children. Study-level information: Innate gammadelta T cells reportedly expand polyclonally right after birth, driven by microbial exposure, per the title.

The CDR3 loop spans 18 amino acids. Germline CDR1 GEAIGNYY, CDR2 EKD. V lost 0 bases, J lost 4 bases, and 12 bases stayed unmatched. TCRdb reprocessed the reads using CATT. The sample holds roughly 7,400 delta-chain clones, about 11% seen once. This clone occurred a few times. The rearrangement uses TRDV2 and TRDJ2, with 8 bases aligning to TRDD3. This TCR derives from a child who was a newborn, infant or young child, either healthy, febrile or measles-vaccinated (not recorded which). Sequenced sample: blood. As DNA, the CDR3 is TGTGCCTGTGACACCCTACTGGGGGCTAGAGCTTCGACAGCACAACTCTTCTTT. It yields the protein CACDTLLGARASTAQLFF.